This T cell receptor beta chain was recorded in a study of cytomegalovirus exposure and HLA in healthy donors. Overall study findings and caveats: Further analysis, carried out later, found HLA-associated TCR beta chains more clonally expanded than equally common other chains.

Germline lookup yields CDR1 MNHEY and CDR2 SVGAGI. Unmatched junction bases numbered 13, after V lost 5 bases and J lost 10 bases. The CDR3 runs to 15 residues. The PCR was carried out with 60 Vbeta primers and 13 Jbeta primers. Sequencing was performed with immunoSEQ multiplex PCR; in TCRdb, only in-frame clones are kept and a portion is missing. The data hold about 95,000 clones, with 70% to 85% observed a single time. A remark on this clone: The antigen remains unidentified.

The specimen sequenced was PBMCs. This rearrangement joins TRBV6-5 to TRBJ1-1, with 10 bases identical to TRBD1. This TCR was recovered from a man aged 25-45 years in good health and CMV-seropositive. CDR3 protein: CASSPRDRGGLVAFF. For the CDR3, the DNA is TGTGCCAGCAGTCCGAGGGACAGGGGAGGCCTGGTAGCTTTCTTT.